This T cell receptor beta chain was captured by sequencing in a study of blood T cell repertoires in COVID-19. As for the study in general: PBMCs, B-cell-depleted T cells, or T cells were the source of the cDNA or gDNA that made up the material.

Trimming removed 1 base from V and 10 bases from J, with 14 bases in between. Germline V gene sequence: CDR1 SGHTA, CDR2 FQGNSA. The CDR3 extends over 15 amino acids. Individuals aged about 18 to 100 years were recruited from fewer than 25 US areas. Recovery meant two consecutive negative NP/OP PCR tests, professional clearance, or resolved symptoms. The table lists this clone with a count of one. Produced via immunoSEQ multiplex PCR; TCRdb's table is partial and in-frame only. Seen here are more than 100,000 clones, 80% to 85% observed once, and the top ten hold 3.5% to 4%. The chain uses TRBV7-2 and TRBJ1-6; unclear D gene. The sequence came from a woman in her thirties who had recovered from COVID-19. The sample taken for sequencing was PBMCs or T cells enriched from blood (not recorded which). The CDR3 loop is CASSLGARVRSPLHF. Written as DNA, the CDR3 is TGTGCCAGCAGCTTAGGTGCCCGGGTGAGGTCACCCCTCCACTTT.